This TCR beta chain was recovered during a study of patients and donors after allogeneic stem cell transplantation. Germline V gene sequence: CDR1 SGHRS, CDR2 YFSETQ. The CDR3 length is 15 residues. J was trimmed by 3 bases and V by 1 base; bases with no gene match: 5. Each CDR3 protein is one row after TCRdb ran MiXCR on the RT-PCR reads. The sample shows about 150,000 distinct CDR3 sequences, about a third of them seen only once. The source is a human donor who was either an allogeneic HSCT recipient or a stem cell or donor lymphocyte infusion donor (not recorded which). It is not recorded whose cells these are; they may come from a transplant donor. The chain combines TRBV5-1 with TRBJ1-1, with 8 bases that match TRBD1. Material: blood, either unsorted or a sorted T cell fraction (not recorded which). CDR3 sequence reads: CASSLLGQEDTEAFF. The CDR3, as DNA: TGCGCCAGCAGCTTGTTGGGACAGGAGGACACTGAAGCTTTCTTT.